These T cell receptor beta chains were read from a single sample in a study of blood T cell repertoires in COVID-19. Sequencing used immunoSEQ multiplex PCR; TCRdb keeps in-frame clones, though not all of them. The table has about 280,000 clones, over 75% seen once. The sample taken for sequencing was peripheral blood. These receptors all stem from a man in his fifties or sixties with active or convalescent COVID-19. Both conserved end residues are part of each CDR3. A row's size may be missing; if present it is once, few, many or a size class.

CDR3 length,clone size,V gene,CDR3 protein
15,.,TRBV28,CASSLWRAAYNEQFF
19,.,TRBV9,CASSVGEYEWDRVGETQYF
16,.,TRBV2,CASIPPSGMRTGELFF
13,.,TRBV11-2,CASSLSGEATQYF
16,.,TRBV10-3,CAIGSVGSEGTDTQYF
14,.,TRBV7-9,CASSTVQGGSEAFF
12,.,TRBV5-4,CASSLVGGEQFF
14,.,TRBV4-2,CASSQPRLVNEQFF
18,.,TRBV2,CASSGRDRNKRESNEQFF
14,.,TRBV29-1,CSVEDREGRETQYF
15,few,TRBV7-9,CASSPIAIKQETQYF
14,.,TRBV5-6,CASSLAGGAGELFF